This entry lists 9 T cell receptor beta chains sequenced from one sample in a study of T cells in Graves' hyperthyroidism and ophthalmopathy (dated by TCRdb to about 2019). Library generation was performed with multiplex PCR. The instrument was an Illumina HiSeq 2000. TCR beta CDR3 regions were amplified from RNA transcripts. The TCR CDR3 was subjected to a first round of RT-PCR using the HTBI primer set and the Qiagen OneStep RT-PCR kit. TCRdb reworked the public reads: Q25 trimming with fastp, MiXCR clone assembly, productive beta chains retained. CDR3 protein sequences are deduplicated, and each keeps its most common genes and DNA. Here the sample has about 570,000 distinct CDR3 sequences; around 45% occur a single time. 15% to 20% of the sample rests with the top ten. Input material: peripheral blood or thyroid tissue (not recorded which). The receptors shown here come from an adult woman with Graves' disease, either hyperthyroidism or ophthalmopathy (not recorded which).

The genes are TRBV7-2 and TRBJ1-2; TRBD1 agrees at 9 bases. This CDR3 is built from 14 residues. Germline V lookup: CDR1 SGHTA, CDR2 FQGNSA. V gave up 5 bases and J gave up 7 bases; unmatched junction bases: 8. In DNA form, the CDR3 reads TGTGCCAGCAGCCCCAGACAGGGGGGAGGTGGCTACACCTTC. Translation: CASSPRQGGGGYTF.

For this clonotype: One junction end does not reproduce the germline sequence, and a read error may be involved. The chain joins TRBV10-3 to TRBJ1-1; D might be TRBD1 (6 bases). The CDR3 spans 15 residues. CDR1 is ENHRY and CDR2 is SYGVKD in the germline V gene. The DNA for the CDR3 is TGTGCCATCAGTAAGTCGAGGGTAAGGGACACTGAAGCGTTCTTT. It specifies CAISKSRVRDTEAFF.

This clonotype was detected only once. This rearrangement joins TRBV15 to TRBJ1-2, with D uncertain. CDR1 LNHNV and CDR2 YYDKDF come from the germline V gene (reference sequence). This CDR3 contains 12 residues. The V end lost 3 bases, the J end lost 8 bases, and 10 bases lay between the germline ends. The CDR3 DNA reads as TGTGCCACCAGCAGTTCCCGCGGGGGCTACACCTTC. Translating gives CATSSSRGGYTF.

The chain joins TRBV10-3 to TRBJ2-7; either TRBD1 or TRBD2 may fit D (6 bases each). This CDR3 is 15 amino acids long. V was pared by 6 bases and J by 0 bases, with 15 bases between. In germline, CDR1 is ENHRY, CDR2 SYGVKD. The CDR3 is CAISAQGAGSYEQYF. The DNA of the CDR3 is TGTGCCATCAGCGCACAGGGAGCGGGCTCCTACGAGCAGTACTTC.

This clonotype was counted once. The chain uses TRBV20-1 and TRBJ1-6; the D gene is possibly TRBD1 (5 bases). V was pared by 3 bases and J by 8 bases, with 11 bases between. The germline gives CDR1 DFQATT, CDR2 SNEGSKA (reference sequence). CDR3 length: 13 residues. The CDR3 DNA sequence: TGCAGTGCTAGCGGGGGTCGGGATTCACCCCTCCACTTT. Residues: CSASGGRDSPLHF.

CDR3 bases: TGTGCCAGCAGCTTTTGGGGCCTCTCCTACGAGCAGTACTTC. Translation gives CASSFWGLSYEQYF. The V gene is TRBV7-2, the J gene TRBJ2-7; D perhaps matches TRBD1 (5 bases). Trimming took 3 bases from V and 0 from J, leaving 9 bases between them. Germline V gene sequence: CDR1 SGHTA, CDR2 FQGNSA. The CDR3 is made up of 14 amino acids.

This clonotype showed up many times. In DNA, the CDR3 is TGTGCCAGCAGTCCCATCTCGACAGTCCTAAAACTGTTTTTT. Its translation: CASSPISTVLKLFF. The chain uses TRBV6-5 and TRBJ1-4; D may be TRBD1 (5 bases). The CDR3 is made up of 14 amino acids. V was pared by 5 bases and J by 10 bases, with 17 bases between. Germline CDR1 MNHEY, CDR2 SVGAGI.

This clonotype was seen ten or more times. The chain recombines TRBV5-8 with TRBJ2-2; the D gene is possibly TRBD1 (6 bases). V was shortened by 0 bases and J by 4 bases, with 13 bases between the two germline ends. The germline CDR1 and CDR2 sequences are SGHTS and YDEGEE. This CDR3 region has 16 residues. In nucleotides, the CDR3 is TGTGCCAGCAGCTTGGCCGAGAAAGGGGGCACCGGGGAGCTGTTTTTT. This sequence encodes CASSLAEKGGTGELFF.

This clonotype was found many times. The rearrangement joins TRBV5-1 to TRBJ2-7; 9 bases agree with TRBD2. Germline CDR1 and CDR2: SGHRS and YFSETQ. The CDR3 runs 16 residues. V shed 4 bases and J 2 bases; nucleotides not matched to a gene: 10. The CDR3 protein is CASSALGSGRTYEQYF. The CDR3 nucleotides read TGCGCCAGCAGCGCCCTGGGGAGCGGGAGGACCTACGAGCAGTACTTC. The full variable domain, rest sourced from reference TRBV5-1 and TRBJ2-7, is KAGVTQTPRYLIKTRGQQVTLSCSPISGHRSVSWYQQTPGQGLQFLFEYFSETQRNKGNFPGRFSGRQFSNSRSEMNVSTLELGDSALYLCASSALGSGRTYEQYFGPGTRLTVT.